Presented here are 32 T cell receptor beta chains from one specimen sequenced in a study of response to subunit inactivated influenza vaccine. Each CDR3 protein gets one entry after TCRdb re-called the RT-PCR reads with MiXCR. The top ten clones hold less than 15% of a sample with 540,000 or so distinct CDR3 sequences, over 10% of them seen once. The sample consisted of PBMCs from blood, taken 45 days after vaccination. The source is a middle-aged man who received an inactivated influenza vaccine.

This clonotype was detected ten times or more. The rearrangement uses TRBV9 and TRBJ2-3; D is unclear. Per germline, CDR1 SGDLS and CDR2 YYNGEE. Trimming pared 0 bases from V and 0 bases from J, leaving 8 bases between. The CDR3 sequence is 15 residues long. The CDR3 here is CASSVDLLSTDTQYF. The DNA of the CDR3 is TGTGCCAGCAGCGTAGATCTGCTTAGCACAGATACGCAGTATTTT.

The chain has TRBV7-2 and TRBJ2-2; tentatively, D is TRBD1 or TRBD2 (6 bases each). V was clipped by 8 bases and J by 3 bases, with 16 bases between them. Germline loops: CDR1 SGHTA, CDR2 FQGNSA. The CDR3 consists of 15 residues. The CDR3 loop reads CASPAGGRYTGELFF. As DNA, the CDR3 is TGTGCCAGCCCAGCCGGGGGCAGGTACACCGGGGAGCTGTTTTTT.

The chain recombines TRBV20-1 with TRBJ2-5; 9 positions agree with TRBD2. Trimming removed 2 bases from V and 5 bases from J; junction bases left unmatched: 6. This CDR3 comprises 14 residues. CDR1 is DFQATT and CDR2 is SNEGSKA in the germline V gene (reference sequence). The CDR3 loop is CSARNSGGPETQYF. CDR3 DNA sequence: TGCAGTGCTAGAAACAGCGGGGGGCCGGAGACCCAGTACTTC.

This clonotype was observed a handful of times. The V and J genes are TRBV3-1 and TRBJ2-3, with 8 positions matching TRBD2. Germline CDR1 LGHDT, CDR2 YNNKEL (reference sequence). The CDR3 covers 15 residues. The J segment lost 4 bases and the V segment lost 1 base, leaving 4 bases of the junction unmatched. The CDR3 is CASSQGTSFSDTQYF. The DNA of the CDR3 is TGTGCCAGCAGCCAAGGGACTAGCTTTTCAGATACGCAGTATTTT.

This rearrangement joins TRBV20-1 to TRBJ2-5; no clear D gene. Germline CDR1 and CDR2: DFQATT and SNEGSKA (reference sequence). Trimming removed 5 bases at V and 2 bases at J, with 15 bases between. This CDR3 contains 14 residues. The DNA of the CDR3 is TGCAGTGCTGCCACTTTGGCTGGACAAGAGACCCAGTACTTC. Translating gives CSAATLAGQETQYF.

The chain couples TRBV6-2 or TRBV6-3 to TRBJ2-7; 10 nucleotides match TRBD2. From germline, CDR1 is MNHEY and CDR2 SVGEGT. This CDR3 is 17 amino acids long. J was trimmed by 0 bases and V by 4 bases; bases with no gene match: 9. The CDR3 nucleotides are TGTGCCAGCAGTTTCTCAACTAGCGGGACCGCCTCCTACGAGCAGTACTTC. Encoded protein: CASSFSTSGTASYEQYF.

The chain is built from TRBV12-3 or TRBV12-4 and TRBJ2-7; tentatively, D is TRBD2 (5 bases). The CDR3 has 13 amino acids. Trimming stripped 3 bases from V and 4 bases from J, with 10 bases between. The CDR3 here is CASSFAGRYEQYF. The DNA of the CDR3 is TGTGCCAGCAGTTTCGCGGGTCGGTACGAGCAGTACTTC.

CDR3 loop: CASSPPGPPLGEQYF. The CDR3 region has the DNA TGTGCCAGCAGCCCACCGGGACCTCCCTTGGGGGAGCAGTACTTC. V gene TRBV16 combines with J gene TRBJ2-7; either TRBD1 or TRBD2 may fit D (5 bases each). V was shortened by 4 bases and J by 7 bases, with 20 bases between the two germline ends. The CDR3 extends over 15 amino acids. Looked up from germline, CDR1 is KGHSY and CDR2 is FQNENV.

A single count supports this clonotype. CDR3 bases: TGTGCCATCACCCCGGCAGACGGGTACAATGAGCAGTTCTTC. It encodes CAITPADGYNEQFF. This chain uses TRBV10-3 with TRBJ2-1; no definite D call. Germline-derived CDR1 and CDR2 are ENHRY and SYGVKD. The CDR3 spans 14 residues. The V and J ends lost 7 bases and 4 bases respectively, with 14 bases between them.

The CDR3 DNA follows: TGTGCCAGCTCACCCGACCGGGACCCCAAGACGGGCTACACCTTC. Amino acids: CASSPDRDPKTGYTF. The chain recombines TRBV18 with TRBJ1-2, with D perhaps matching TRBD1 (5 bases). The CDR3 has 15 residues. V was pared by 3 bases and J by 8 bases, with 19 bases between. From germline, CDR1 is KGHSH and CDR2 LQKENI.

This clonotype was counted ten times or more. The rearrangement joins TRBV29-1 to TRBJ2-1; 8 nucleotides match TRBD1. This CDR3 is 16 amino acids long. Unmatched junction bases numbered 12, after V lost 8 bases and J lost 0 bases. Germline CDR1 SQVTM, CDR2 ANQGSEA. The CDR3 spells CSIRTGQKSSYNEQFF. The CDR3 DNA reads TGCAGCATCAGGACAGGGCAGAAGAGCTCCTACAATGAGCAGTTCTTC.

This clonotype was observed a handful of times. V gene TRBV7-9 combines with J gene TRBJ2-5; D is ambiguous. From germline, CDR1 is SEHNR and CDR2 FQNEAQ (reference sequence). This CDR3 has 15 residues. Trimming left V 1 base short and J 3 bases short, with 12 bases between. CDR3 nucleotides: TGTGCCAGCAGCTTAGAATTATACAGCAAAGAGACCCAGTACTTC. Translating gives CASSLELYSKETQYF.

This clonotype was recorded a few times. V and J are TRBV7-8 and TRBJ1-1; 8 bases match TRBD1. The CDR3 is 15 amino acids. J gave up 3 bases and V 5 bases, and 8 bases lay outside the gene matches. From germline, CDR1 is SGHVS and CDR2 FQNEAQ. The CDR3 reads CASSGPGGRDTEAFF. The CDR3, as DNA: TGTGCCAGCAGCGGACCAGGGGGCCGGGACACTGAAGCTTTCTTT.

This sequence joins TRBV3-1 and TRBJ1-1; no reliable D call. Germline assignment: CDR1 LGHDT and CDR2 YNNKEL (reference sequence). CDR3 size: 14 residues. Trimming pared 1 base from V and 0 bases from J, leaving 6 bases between. CDR3 in DNA: TGTGCCAGCAGCCAAGCCGCTTTGAACACTGAAGCTTTCTTT. Protein product: CASSQAALNTEAFF.

In its sample, this clonotype was seen many times. One junction end disagrees with the germline gene, perhaps due to a read error. The rearrangement uses TRBV7-9 and TRBJ2-1, with 9 bases identical to TRBD2. Germline loops: CDR1 SEHNR, CDR2 FQNEAQ (reference sequence). CDR3 length: 13 residues. The CDR3 region has the DNA TGTGCCAGCAGCTTAGCGCAGGGACTAGCCCCGATCTTC. It is translated as CASSLAQGLAPIF.

This clonotype appeared many times. The chain employs TRBV7-3 and TRBJ2-5; D possibly corresponds to TRBD2 (6 bases). The CDR3 is 15 amino acids. The germline V and J ends were trimmed by 3 bases and 0 bases, with 11 bases remaining between them. The V gene's germline CDR1 is SGHTA and CDR2 FQGTGA. CDR3 loop: CASSLTGTYQETQYF. The DNA of the CDR3 is TGTGCCAGCAGCTTGACCGGGACTTACCAAGAGACCCAGTACTTC.

This clonotype was seen more than once but under ten times. This chain uses TRBV9 with TRBJ2-1; TRBD2 aligns across 9 bases. V shed 3 bases and J 2 bases; nucleotides not matched to a gene: 3. The germline V gene encodes CDR1 SGDLS and CDR2 YYNGEE. The CDR3 extends over 15 amino acids. The CDR3 nucleotides are TGTGCCAGCAGCGGTAGCGGGAGCACCTACAATGAGCAGTTCTTC. Translated, it gives CASSGSGSTYNEQFF.

At least ten counts were recorded for this clonotype. The V gene is TRBV18, the J gene TRBJ2-2; D gene unclear. V lost 4 bases to trimming and J lost 3 bases, with 15 bases between them. The CDR3 consists of 16 residues. Germline CDR1 is KGHSH and CDR2 is LQKENI. This CDR3 reads CASSRNAARDTGELFF. CDR3 in DNA: TGTGCCAGCTCACGCAATGCGGCCCGGGACACCGGGGAGCTGTTTTTT.

This sequence joins TRBV10-3 and TRBJ1-1; 8 bases match TRBD1. Germline values: CDR1 ENHRY, CDR2 SYGVKD. Germline trimming cut 0 bases from V and 6 bases from J; bases unmatched to any gene: 9. The CDR3 runs 16 residues. Here the CDR3 reads CAISESTGGNYAEAFF. CDR3 nucleotides: TGTGCCATCAGTGAGTCTACAGGGGGAAACTACGCTGAAGCTTTCTTT.

The rearrangement links TRBV7-9 to TRBJ1-4; the D is unclear. Germline CDR1 is SEHNR and CDR2 is FQNEAQ (reference sequence). The ends were cut back, 5 bases at V and 8 bases at J, with 12 bases in the middle. CDR3 length equals 13 residues. The DNA of the CDR3 is TGTGCCAGCAGCGATAATTACGGCGAAAAACTGTTTTTT. This sequence encodes CASSDNYGEKLFF.

In the case of this clonotype: With a much larger clone just one base away, this may be a read error. This chain uses TRBV9 with TRBJ2-2; D remains unclear. Germline CDR1 reads SGDLS; CDR2 reads YYNGEE. This CDR3 is built from 15 residues. Trimming pared 0 bases from V and 1 base from J, leaving 7 bases between. In nucleotides, the CDR3 is TGTGCCAGCAGCGTAGATAGTGGGAACACCGGGGAGCTGTTTTTT. Translating it yields CASSVDSGNTGELFF.

This clonotype was found a few times. J is TRBJ2-5 and V is TRBV6-5, with D maybe TRBD1 (6 bases). V gave up 0 bases and J gave up 5 bases, with 13 bases separating them. Germline V CDR1 and CDR2: MNHEY, SVGAGI. The CDR3 extends over 15 amino acids. CDR3 sequence (DNA): TGTGCCAGCAGTTACTCGGGCAGGGGCTCGGAGACCCAGTACTTC. It codes for CASSYSGRGSETQYF.

The chain uses TRBV6-5 and TRBJ2-7, with a weak D call TRBD2 (7 bases). This CDR3 has 16 amino acids. The ends were cut back, 6 bases at V and 3 bases at J, with 21 bases in the middle. In germline, CDR1 is MNHEY, CDR2 SVGAGI. The CDR3 DNA follows: TGTGCCAGCAGACTCGGGGGAGGGGGGGCAGACTACGAGCAGTACTTC. It is translated as CASRLGGGGADYEQYF.

This clonotype has a handful of counts. J is TRBJ1-1 and V is TRBV7-9; no definite D call. The length of the CDR3 is 12 residues. Per germline, CDR1 SEHNR and CDR2 FQNEAQ (reference sequence). V lost 4 bases, J lost 1 base, and 4 bases lay in between. The CDR3 here is CASSYTNTEAFF. DNA for the CDR3: TGTGCCAGCAGCTACACGAACACTGAAGCTTTCTTT.

This clonotype was picked up a small number of times. V and J are TRBV29-1 and TRBJ1-2, with D possibly matching TRBD1 (5 bases). The germline CDR1 and CDR2 sequences are SQVTM and ANQGSEA. The CDR3 loop spans 12 amino acids. V lost 5 bases to trimming and J lost 8 bases, with 15 bases between them. CDR3 bases: TGCAGCGTTTTGTTGCGGGGCCGGGGCTACACCTTC. Translation gives CSVLLRGRGYTF. Full variable domain (outside the CDR3, taken from reference TRBV29-1 and TRBJ1-2): SAVISQKPSRDICQRGTSLTIQCQVDSQVTMMFWYRQQPGQSLTLIATANQGSEATYESGFVIDKFPISRPNLTFSTLTVSNMSPEDSSIYLCSVLLRGRGYTFGSGTRLTVV.

The rearrangement uses TRBV7-8 and TRBJ2-1, with no clear D. Germline V gene lookup returns CDR1 SGHVS and CDR2 FQNEAQ. The CDR3 has 15 residues. V was pared by 0 bases and J by 1 base, with 7 bases between. The CDR3 DNA follows: TGTGCCAGCAGCTTAGCGTCAGCATCCTACAATGAGCAGTTCTTC. Its protein product is CASSLASASYNEQFF.

This clonotype was counted between two and nine times. This chain links TRBV5-1 with TRBJ2-3; D call uncertain. The CDR3 runs to 13 residues. V lost 4 bases, J lost 3 bases, and 9 bases lay in between. CDR1 is SGHRS, CDR2 YFSETQ, per germline. CDR3 residues: CASSPPWTDTQYF. DNA for the CDR3: TGCGCCAGCAGCCCTCCCTGGACAGATACGCAGTATTTT.

This chain joins TRBV7-2 and TRBJ2-1; 10 bases map to TRBD2. V lost 5 bases, J lost 5 bases, and 9 bases stayed unmatched. CDR3 size: 16 residues. Germline V gene data show CDR1 as SGHTA and CDR2 as FQGNSA. CDR3: CASSPGTSVRHNEQFF. The CDR3 bases are TGTGCCAGCAGCCCCGGGACTAGCGTTCGCCACAATGAGCAGTTCTTC.

V gene TRBV6-1 combines with J gene TRBJ2-1; D ambiguous. The CDR3 consists of 14 residues. Trimming removed 7 bases from V and 0 bases from J, with 10 bases in between. The V gene's germline CDR1 is MNHNS and CDR2 SASEGT. Here the CDR3 DNA reads TGTGCCAGCACCTCGACTGTCTCCTACAATGAGCAGTTCTTC. Protein: CASTSTVSYNEQFF.

V is TRBV29-1 and J is TRBJ2-3; possible D gene TRBD2, 6 bases. Trimming removed 1 base from V and 5 bases from J, with 28 bases in between. The CDR3 is 19 residues long. Germline assignment: CDR1 SQVTM and CDR2 ANQGSEA. As DNA, the CDR3 is TGCAGCGTTGAAGTTCGTTCGCCCTCCCCTCGCGGGGTGAAAGATACGCAGTATTTT. This sequence encodes CSVEVRSPSPRGVKDTQYF.

V and J are TRBV27 and TRBJ2-5; TRBD1 or TRBD2 may be the D gene (6 bases each). Germline V lookup: CDR1 MNHEY, CDR2 SMNVEV (reference sequence). The CDR3 covers 15 residues. Trimming removed 2 bases at V and 2 bases at J, with 12 bases between. CDR3 residues: CASSLVGGGQETQYF. The CDR3 DNA follows: TGTGCCAGCAGTTTAGTGGGGGGCGGACAAGAGACCCAGTACTTC.

The V call is TRBV24-1, the J call TRBJ2-3; D is unresolved. V lost 8 bases to trimming and J lost 3 bases, with 11 bases between them. The germline V gene encodes CDR1 KGHDR and CDR2 SFDVKD. The CDR3 extends over 13 amino acids. This chain's CDR3 is CATIGVGTDTQYF. DNA for the CDR3: TGTGCCACCATAGGCGTGGGGACAGATACGCAGTATTTT.